This T cell receptor (beta chain) was captured by sequencing in a study of glioma-infiltrating T cells after dendritic cell vaccination. Study summary: The vaccine used monocyte-derived dendritic cells pulsed overnight with autologous tumor lysate.

On this clone itself: Antigen: not known. At the DNA level, this CDR3 is encoded by other sequences in the same sample as well.

Regarding the study as a whole: Longer survival after dendritic cell vaccination followed higher pretreatment TIL content. Higher TCR clonality did not directly relate to longer survival.

Here immunoSEQ multiplex PCR was the method, and the copy in TCRdb shows in-frame clones only, minus some. This sample has fewer than 85,000 clones, with 70% to 90% found just once. The CDR3 covers 12 residues. V lost 4 bases to trimming and J lost 0 bases, with 5 bases between them. From germline, CDR1 is SGHNT and CDR2 YYREEE (reference sequence). This sequence was found in a human donor with glioblastoma. The specimen was blood, collected before dendritic cell vaccination. V usage is TRBV5-4 and J usage is TRBJ2-7; D gene uncertain. DNA of the CDR3: TGTGCCAGCAGCCGCGACTCCTACGAGCAGTACTTC. Protein product: CASSRDSYEQYF.